This TCR beta chain was identified in a study of T cell responses to AZD1222 COVID-19 vaccine. Whole-study context: The study pooled second doses at about 4 or about 12 weeks.

Method: immunoSEQ multiplex PCR; TCRdb's copy keeps in-frame clones and lacks some. The sample holds over 120,000 clones, roughly 92% seen once. V lost 5 bases and J lost 14, with 22 bases in between. The germline V gene encodes CDR1 SGHVS and CDR2 FNYEAQ. The CDR3 is 15 amino acids. The chain combines TRBV7-6 with TRBJ1-6; D unresolved. Sequencing used peripheral blood, obtained on day 0 of AZD1222 vaccination. This receptor was taken from an adult in good health. CDR3 sequence reads: CASSQQSGRTLALHF. DNA of the CDR3: TGTGCCAGCAGCCAACAATCCGGACGGACCTTGGCCCTCCACTTT.